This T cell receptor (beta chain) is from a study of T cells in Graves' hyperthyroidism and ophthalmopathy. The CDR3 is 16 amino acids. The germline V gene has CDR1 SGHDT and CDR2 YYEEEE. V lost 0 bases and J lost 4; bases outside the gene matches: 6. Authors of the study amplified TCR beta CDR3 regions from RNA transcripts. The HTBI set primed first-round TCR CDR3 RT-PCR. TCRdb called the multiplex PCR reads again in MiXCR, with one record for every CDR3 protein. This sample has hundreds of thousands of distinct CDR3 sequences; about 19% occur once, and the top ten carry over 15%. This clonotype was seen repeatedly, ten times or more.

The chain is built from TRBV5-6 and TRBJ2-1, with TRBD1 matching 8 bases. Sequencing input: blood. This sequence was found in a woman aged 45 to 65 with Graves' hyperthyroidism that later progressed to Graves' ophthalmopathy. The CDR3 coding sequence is TGTGCCAGCAGCTTGGGATGGACAGGGCGGTACAATGAGCAGTTCTTC. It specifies CASSLGWTGRYNEQFF.